This T cell receptor beta chain was profiled in a study of response to subunit inactivated influenza vaccine. Findings and caveats of the study: The study's authors posited that every seasonal influenza vaccination enlists few new T cells.

TCRdb reprocessed the RT-PCR reads with MiXCR, giving one entry per CDR3 protein. The table has about 160,000 distinct CDR3 sequences, under 13% seen once. This clonotype appeared a few times. Its antigen remains unidentified. V gave up 0 bases and J gave up 4 bases, with 6 bases separating them. CDR1 and CDR2 from the germline V gene are MGHRA and YSYEKL. This CDR3 is built from 13 residues. The chain couples TRBV4-1 to TRBJ1-2, with D unresolved. The material was non-naive T cells sorted from PBMCs, obtained about 40 days after vaccination. The clonotype comes from a man aged 45-65 years who received an inactivated influenza vaccine. DNA of the CDR3: TGCGCCAGCAGCCAAGATCAAGGCTATGGCTACACCTTC. It specifies CASSQDQGYGYTF.